This is a list of T cell receptor beta chains from one sample in a study of T cell responses to AZD1222 COVID-19 vaccine. The assay was immunoSEQ multiplex PCR, and TCRdb's table has in-frame clones only and misses some. The sample lists over 120,000 clones, roughly 89% occurring once. Material: peripheral blood, obtained on day 0 of AZD1222 vaccination. These TCRs come from an adult in good health. Each CDR3 is given with its conserved first and last residue. Fields, in order: J gene, clone size, D gene, CDR3 length, V gene, CDR3 protein, CDR3 DNA. A D gene is named only where the DNA matches it firmly. Some rows have no size entry. The others give once, few or many, or a class for an expanded clone.

TRBJ1-1 | NA | NA | 14 | TRBV5-5 | CASSRWTVNTEAFF | TGTGCCAGCAGCCGATGGACAGTGAACACTGAAGCTTTCTTT
TRBJ1-1 | NA | NA | 14 | TRBV5-6 | CASSLDLSATEAFF | TGTGCCAGCAGCTTGGACCTTAGCGCGACTGAAGCTTTCTTT
TRBJ2-7 | NA | TRBD1 | 15 | TRBV7-4 | CASSFGRQGVGEQYF | TGTGCCAGCAGTTTCGGCCGACAGGGGGTAGGAGAGCAGTACTTC
TRBJ1-4 | NA | NA | 13 | TRBV4-1 | CASSRTTNEKLFF | TGCGCCAGCAGCCGGACAACTAATGAAAAACTGTTTTTT
TRBJ1-2 | NA | TRBD1 | 15 | TRBV28 | CASSGGQSEFRGYTF | TGTGCCAGCAGTGGGGGACAGAGCGAATTTCGTGGCTACACCTTC
TRBJ1-2 | NA | NA | 14 | TRBV18 | CASSPKVNGYGYTF | TGTGCCAGCTCACCGAAGGTGAATGGCTATGGCTACACCTTC
TRBJ1-5 | NA | NA | 15 | TRBV19 | CASRLGIDSNQPQHF | TGTGCCAGTAGGCTCGGGATAGATAGCAATCAGCCCCAGCATTTT
TRBJ2-1 | NA | NA | 15 | TRBV9 | CASSTFVSSYNEQFF | TGTGCCAGCAGCACCTTTGTGAGCTCCTACAATGAGCAGTTCTTC
TRBJ1-6 | NA | NA | 15 | TRBV9 | CASSVEPGIGSPLHF | TGTGCCAGCAGCGTAGAGCCGGGGATCGGTTCACCCCTCCACTTT
TRBJ2-2 | NA | TRBD1 | 15 | TRBV18 | CASSPGQGYTGELFF | TGTGCCAGCTCACCGGGACAGGGGTACACCGGGGAGCTGTTTTTT
TRBJ2-1 | NA | NA | 11 | TRBV2 | CASSYEGEQFF | TGTGCCAGCAGTTATGAGGGGGAGCAGTTCTTC
TRBJ1-2 | NA | NA | 12 | TRBV14 | CASSPFREGYTF | TGTGCCAGCAGCCCATTTCGGGAGGGCTACACCTTC
TRBJ2-2 | NA | NA | 14 | TRBV2 | CASSGEINTGELFF | TGTGCCAGCAGCGGAGAGATCAACACCGGGGAGCTGTTTTTT
TRBJ2-7 | NA | NA | 14 | TRBV3-1/TRBV3-2 | CASSRSGLSYEQYF | TGTGCCAGCAGCAGGAGCGGGTTGTCCTACGAGCAGTACTTC
TRBJ2-5 | NA | NA | 17 | TRBV4-1 | CASSHTLADPRGETQYF | TGCGCCAGCAGCCACACGCTAGCGGACCCCAGGGGAGAGACCCAGTACTTC
TRBJ1-5 | NA | NA | 15 | TRBV19 | CASSIPGFGNQPQHF | TGTGCCAGTAGTATACCCGGGTTTGGCAATCAGCCCCAGCATTTT
TRBJ2-7 | NA | TRBD2 | 16 | TRBV4-1 | CASSQSVAGALYEQYF | TGCGCCAGCAGCCAAAGCGTAGCGGGAGCTCTCTACGAGCAGTACTTC
TRBJ1-4 | NA | NA | 15 | TRBV5-4 | CASSLDVSPNEKLFF | TGTGCCAGCAGCTTGGACGTAAGCCCCAATGAAAAACTGTTTTTT
TRBJ2-5 | once | NA | 17 | TRBV5-4 | CASSLGGASPLQETQYF | TGTGCCAGCAGCTTGGGCGGAGCTAGTCCCCTCCAAGAGACCCAGTACTTC
TRBJ1-5 | NA | NA | 18 | TRBV28 | CASSPLSEGSRSNQPQHF | TGTGCCAGCAGTCCCTTATCTGAGGGTTCGAGAAGCAATCAGCCCCAGCATTTT
TRBJ1-3 | NA | TRBD1 | 14 | TRBV4-1 | CASRATGQGNTIYF | TGCGCCAGCAGAGCGACAGGGCAGGGAAACACCATATATTTT
TRBJ1-5 | NA | NA | 15 | TRBV28 | CASPKRGIPDQPQHF | TGTGCCAGCCCAAAGCGGGGGATACCCGATCAGCCCCAGCATTTT
TRBJ1-1 | NA | NA | 13 | TRBV7-9 | CASSFVVNTEAFF | TGTGCCAGCAGCTTTGTTGTGAACACTGAAGCTTTCTTT
TRBJ2-3 | NA | NA | 14 | TRBV28 | CASRSGTSTDTQYF | TGTGCCAGCAGGTCCGGAACTAGCACAGATACGCAGTATTTT
TRBJ1-2 | NA | NA | 11 | TRBV29-1 | CSVEVPRSYTF | TGCAGCGTTGAAGTCCCAAGGAGCTACACCTTC
TRBJ1-2 | few | NA | 13 | TRBV12-3/TRBV12-4 | CASSWGFGEGYTF | TGTGCCAGCAGTTGGGGGTTCGGGGAAGGCTACACCTTC
TRBJ2-5 | once | TRBD2 | 16 | TRBV6-2/TRBV6-3 | CASSTGLAGSRETQYF | TGTGCCAGCAGTACGGGACTAGCGGGAAGTCGGGAGACCCAGTACTTC
TRBJ1-2 | NA | NA | 14 | TRBV14 | CASSQGTAIYGYTF | TGTGCCAGCAGCCAAGGGACAGCCATTTATGGCTACACCTTC
TRBJ2-2 | NA | TRBD2 | 18 | TRBV7-7 | CASSLGASGSLSIGELFF | TGTGCTAGCAGCTTAGGGGCTAGCGGGAGCCTAAGTATCGGGGAGCTGTTTTTT
TRBJ2-7 | NA | TRBD2 | 17 | TRBV28 | CASSVTSGSPAWGEQYF | TGTGCCAGCAGTGTAACTAGCGGGAGCCCCGCGTGGGGCGAGCAGTACTTC
TRBJ1-3 | NA | NA | 13 | TRBV28 | CASCQSSGNTIYF | TGTGCCAGCTGCCAGAGCTCTGGAAACACCATATATTTT
TRBJ2-3 | NA | NA | 15 | TRBV5-4 | CASSAPDRGEDTQYF | TGTGCCAGCAGCGCTCCGGATCGGGGCGAGGATACGCAGTATTTT
TRBJ1-3 | NA | NA | 15 | TRBV5-1 | CASSFKGTAGNTIYF | TGCGCCAGCAGCTTTAAAGGGACCGCGGGAAACACCATATATTTT
TRBJ2-3 | NA | TRBD1 | 14 | TRBV10-3 | CAIRPTGGTDTQYF | TGTGCCATCAGGCCGACAGGGGGTACAGATACGCAGTATTTT